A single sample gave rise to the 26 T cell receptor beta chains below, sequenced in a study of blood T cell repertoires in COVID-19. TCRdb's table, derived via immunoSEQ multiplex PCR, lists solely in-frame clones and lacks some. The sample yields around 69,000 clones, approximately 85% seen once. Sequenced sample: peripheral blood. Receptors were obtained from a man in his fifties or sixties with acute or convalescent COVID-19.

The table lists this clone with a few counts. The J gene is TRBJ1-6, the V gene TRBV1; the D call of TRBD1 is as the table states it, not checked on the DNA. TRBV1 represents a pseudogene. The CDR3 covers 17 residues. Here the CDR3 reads CTSSQPGTGGSDSPLHF. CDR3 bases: TGCACCAGCAGCCAACCCGGGACAGGGGGCAGTGATTCACCCCTCCACTTT.

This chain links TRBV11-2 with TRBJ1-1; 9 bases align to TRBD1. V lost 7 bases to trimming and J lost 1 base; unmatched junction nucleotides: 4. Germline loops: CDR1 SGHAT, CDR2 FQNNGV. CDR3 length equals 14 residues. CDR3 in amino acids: CASTLGQGNTEAFF. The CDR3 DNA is TGTGCCAGCACGTTGGGACAGGGGAACACTGAAGCTTTCTTT.

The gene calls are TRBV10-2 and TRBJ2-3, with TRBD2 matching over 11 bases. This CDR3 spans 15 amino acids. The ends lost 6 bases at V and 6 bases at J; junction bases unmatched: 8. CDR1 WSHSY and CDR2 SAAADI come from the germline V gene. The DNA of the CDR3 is TGCGCCAGCAGGGCCACTAGCGGGGGAAGTGATACGCAGTATTTT. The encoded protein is CASRATSGGSDTQYF.

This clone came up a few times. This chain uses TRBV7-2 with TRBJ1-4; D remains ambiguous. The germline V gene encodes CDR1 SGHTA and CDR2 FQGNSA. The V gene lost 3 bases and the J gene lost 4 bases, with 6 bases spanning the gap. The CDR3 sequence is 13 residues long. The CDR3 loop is CASSFGINEKLFF. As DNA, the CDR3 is TGTGCCAGCAGCTTCGGGATTAATGAAAAACTGTTTTTT. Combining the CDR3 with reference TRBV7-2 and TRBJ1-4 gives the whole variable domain GAGVSQSPSNKVTEKGKDVELRCDPISGHTALYWYRQSLGQGLEFLIYFQGNSAPDKSGLPSDRFSAERTGGSVSTLTIQRTQQEDSAVYLCASSFGINEKLFFGSGTQLSVL.

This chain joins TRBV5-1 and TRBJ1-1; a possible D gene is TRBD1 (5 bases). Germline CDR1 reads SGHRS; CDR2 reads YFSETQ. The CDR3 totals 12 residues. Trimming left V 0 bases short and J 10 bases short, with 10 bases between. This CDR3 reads CASSLEGSTAFF. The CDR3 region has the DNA TGCGCCAGCAGCTTGGAGGGGTCGACAGCTTTCTTT.

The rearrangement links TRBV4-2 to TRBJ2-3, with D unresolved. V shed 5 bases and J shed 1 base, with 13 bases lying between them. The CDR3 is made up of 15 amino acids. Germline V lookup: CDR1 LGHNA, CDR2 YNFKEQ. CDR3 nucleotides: TGTGCCAGCAGCATAACGCAGATGGGCACAGATACGCAGTATTTT. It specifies CASSITQMGTDTQYF.

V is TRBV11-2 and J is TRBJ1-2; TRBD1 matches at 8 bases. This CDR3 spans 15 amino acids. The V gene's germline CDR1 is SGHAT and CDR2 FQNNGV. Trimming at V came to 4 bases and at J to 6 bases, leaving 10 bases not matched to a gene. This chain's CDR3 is CASSSRGLLHNGYTF. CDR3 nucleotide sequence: TGTGCCAGCAGCTCCAGGGGGCTTCTTCATAATGGCTACACCTTC. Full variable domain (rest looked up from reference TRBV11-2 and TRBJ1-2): EAGVAQSPRYKIIEKRQSVAFWCNPISGHATLYWYQQILGQGPKLLIQFQNNGVVDDSQLPKDRFSAERLKGVDSTLKIQPAKLEDSAVYLCASSSRGLLHNGYTFGSGTRLTVV.

CDR3 DNA sequence: TGTGCCAGCACAGGGGGAGAGACGTACGAGCAGTACGTC. Translated: CASTGGETYEQYV. The chain is built from TRBV6-5 and TRBJ2-7; TRBD1 matches at 7 bases. Germline V CDR1 and CDR2: MNHEY, SVGAGI. CDR3 length equals 13 residues. Trimming removed 7 bases from V and 4 bases from J; junction bases left unmatched: 7.

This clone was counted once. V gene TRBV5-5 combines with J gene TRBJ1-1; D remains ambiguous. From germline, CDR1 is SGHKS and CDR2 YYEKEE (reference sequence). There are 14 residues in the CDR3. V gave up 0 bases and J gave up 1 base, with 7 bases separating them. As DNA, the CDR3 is TGTGCCAGCAGCTTGGCCTCGAGGAACACTGAAGCTTTCTTT. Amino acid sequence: CASSLASRNTEAFF.

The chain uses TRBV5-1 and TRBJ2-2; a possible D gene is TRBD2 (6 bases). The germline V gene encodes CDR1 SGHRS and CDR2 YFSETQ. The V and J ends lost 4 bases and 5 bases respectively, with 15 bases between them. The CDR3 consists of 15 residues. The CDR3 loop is CASSAGLGGTGELFF. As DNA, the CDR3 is TGCGCCAGCAGCGCGGGATTAGGAGGAACCGGGGAGCTGTTTTTT.

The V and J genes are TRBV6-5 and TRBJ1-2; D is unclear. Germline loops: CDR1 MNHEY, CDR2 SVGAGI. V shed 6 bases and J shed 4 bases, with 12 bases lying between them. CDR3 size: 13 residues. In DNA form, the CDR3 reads TGTGCCAGCAGCCCAGCCTCAGGCTATGGCTACACCTTC. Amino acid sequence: CASSPASGYGYTF.

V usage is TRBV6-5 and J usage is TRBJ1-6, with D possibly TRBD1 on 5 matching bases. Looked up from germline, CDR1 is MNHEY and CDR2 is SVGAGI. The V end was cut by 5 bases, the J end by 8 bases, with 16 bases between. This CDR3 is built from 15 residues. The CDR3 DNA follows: TGTGCCAGCAGTCGCCGACAATGGGGGGATTCACCCCTCCACTTT. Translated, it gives CASSRRQWGDSPLHF.

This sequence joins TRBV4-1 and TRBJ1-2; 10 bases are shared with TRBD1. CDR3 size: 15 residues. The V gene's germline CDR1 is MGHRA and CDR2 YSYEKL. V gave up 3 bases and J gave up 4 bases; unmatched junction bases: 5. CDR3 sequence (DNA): TGCGCCAGCAGCCAGGGGACAGGGGCGGGCTATGGCTACACCTTC. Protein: CASSQGTGAGYGYTF.

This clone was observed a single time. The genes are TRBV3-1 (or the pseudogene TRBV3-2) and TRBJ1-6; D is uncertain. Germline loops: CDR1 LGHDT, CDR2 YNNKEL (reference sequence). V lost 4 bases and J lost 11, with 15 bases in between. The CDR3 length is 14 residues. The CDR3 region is CASSPDVGRAPLHF. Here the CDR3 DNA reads TGTGCCAGCAGCCCGGACGTGGGGAGGGCACCCCTCCACTTT.

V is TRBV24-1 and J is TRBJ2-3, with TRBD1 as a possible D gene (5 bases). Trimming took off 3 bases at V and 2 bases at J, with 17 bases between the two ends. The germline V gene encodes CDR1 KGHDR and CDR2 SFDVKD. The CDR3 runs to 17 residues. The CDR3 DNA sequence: TGTGCCACCAGTGATAACTCTCAGGGTCTGGTCACAGATACGCAGTATTTT. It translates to CATSDNSQGLVTDTQYF.

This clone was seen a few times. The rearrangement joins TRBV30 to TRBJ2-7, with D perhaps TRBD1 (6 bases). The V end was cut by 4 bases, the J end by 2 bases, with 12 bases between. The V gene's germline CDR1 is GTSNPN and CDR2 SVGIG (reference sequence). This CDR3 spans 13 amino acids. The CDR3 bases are TGTGCCTGGATGTCAGGGGATACCTACGAGCAGTACTTC. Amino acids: CAWMSGDTYEQYF.

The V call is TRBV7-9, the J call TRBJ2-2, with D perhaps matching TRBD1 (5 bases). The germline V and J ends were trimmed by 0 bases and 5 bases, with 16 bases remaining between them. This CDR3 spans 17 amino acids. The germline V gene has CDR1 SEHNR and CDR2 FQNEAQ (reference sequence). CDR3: CASSLASRGAETGELFF. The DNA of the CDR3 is TGTGCCAGCAGCTTAGCTTCAAGGGGCGCAGAAACCGGGGAGCTGTTTTTT.

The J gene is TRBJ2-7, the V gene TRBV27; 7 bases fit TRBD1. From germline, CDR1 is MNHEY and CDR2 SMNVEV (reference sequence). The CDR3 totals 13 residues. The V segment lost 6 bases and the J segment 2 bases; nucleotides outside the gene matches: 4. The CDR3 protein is CASSHRGPYEQYF. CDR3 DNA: TGTGCCAGCAGCCACAGGGGCCCCTACGAGCAGTACTTC.

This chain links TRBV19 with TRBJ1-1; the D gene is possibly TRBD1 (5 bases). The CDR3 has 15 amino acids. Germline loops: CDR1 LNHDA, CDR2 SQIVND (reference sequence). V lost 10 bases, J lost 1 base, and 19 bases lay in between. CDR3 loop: CATKGKGLGNTEAFF. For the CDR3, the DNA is TGTGCCACAAAGGGGAAGGGATTGGGGAACACTGAAGCTTTCTTT.

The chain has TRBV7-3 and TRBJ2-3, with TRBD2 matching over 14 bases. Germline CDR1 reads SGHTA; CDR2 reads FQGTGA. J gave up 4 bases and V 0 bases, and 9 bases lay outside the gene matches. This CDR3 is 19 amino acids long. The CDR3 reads CASSLTVQTSGGAADTQYF. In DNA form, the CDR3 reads TGTGCCAGCAGCTTAACTGTACAGACTAGCGGGGGGGCGGCAGATACGCAGTATTTT.

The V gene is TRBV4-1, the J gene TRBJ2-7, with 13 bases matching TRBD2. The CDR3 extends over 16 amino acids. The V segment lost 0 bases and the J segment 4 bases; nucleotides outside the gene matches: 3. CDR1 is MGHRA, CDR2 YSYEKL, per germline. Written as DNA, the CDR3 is TGCGCCAGCAGCCAAGAACTAGCGGGGGGGCAATACGAGCAGTACTTC. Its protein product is CASSQELAGGQYEQYF.

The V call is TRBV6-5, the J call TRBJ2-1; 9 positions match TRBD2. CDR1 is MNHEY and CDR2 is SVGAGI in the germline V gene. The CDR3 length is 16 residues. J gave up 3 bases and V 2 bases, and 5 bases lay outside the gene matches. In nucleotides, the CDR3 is TGTGCCAGCAGTTACCTGACTAGCGGCCTCTACAATGAGCAGTTCTTC. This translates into CASSYLTSGLYNEQFF.

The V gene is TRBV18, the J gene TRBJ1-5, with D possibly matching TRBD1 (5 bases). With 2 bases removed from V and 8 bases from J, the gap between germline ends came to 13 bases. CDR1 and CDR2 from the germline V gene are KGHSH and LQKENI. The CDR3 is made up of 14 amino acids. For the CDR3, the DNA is TGTGCCAGCTCACCAATCTGGGACTCTGAGCCCCAGCATTTT. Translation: CASSPIWDSEPQHF.

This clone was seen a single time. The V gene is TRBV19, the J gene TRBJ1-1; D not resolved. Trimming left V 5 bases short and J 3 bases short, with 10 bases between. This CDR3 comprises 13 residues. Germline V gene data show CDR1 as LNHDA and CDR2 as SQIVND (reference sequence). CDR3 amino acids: CASSEQRDTEAFF. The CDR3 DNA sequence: TGTGCCAGTAGTGAGCAGCGGGACACTGAAGCTTTCTTT.

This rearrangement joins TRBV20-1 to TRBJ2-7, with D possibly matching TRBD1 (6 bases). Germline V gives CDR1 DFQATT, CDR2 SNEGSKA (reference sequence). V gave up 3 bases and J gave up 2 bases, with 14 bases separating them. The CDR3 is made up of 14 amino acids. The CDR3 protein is CSASPGHNPYEQYV. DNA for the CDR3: TGCAGTGCTAGTCCGGGACACAACCCCTACGAGCAGTACGTC.

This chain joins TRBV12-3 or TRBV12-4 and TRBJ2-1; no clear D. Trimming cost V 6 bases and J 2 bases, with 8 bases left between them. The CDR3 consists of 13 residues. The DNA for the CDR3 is TGTGCCAGCAGACAAACAGCCTACAATGAGCAGTTCTTC. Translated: CASRQTAYNEQFF.